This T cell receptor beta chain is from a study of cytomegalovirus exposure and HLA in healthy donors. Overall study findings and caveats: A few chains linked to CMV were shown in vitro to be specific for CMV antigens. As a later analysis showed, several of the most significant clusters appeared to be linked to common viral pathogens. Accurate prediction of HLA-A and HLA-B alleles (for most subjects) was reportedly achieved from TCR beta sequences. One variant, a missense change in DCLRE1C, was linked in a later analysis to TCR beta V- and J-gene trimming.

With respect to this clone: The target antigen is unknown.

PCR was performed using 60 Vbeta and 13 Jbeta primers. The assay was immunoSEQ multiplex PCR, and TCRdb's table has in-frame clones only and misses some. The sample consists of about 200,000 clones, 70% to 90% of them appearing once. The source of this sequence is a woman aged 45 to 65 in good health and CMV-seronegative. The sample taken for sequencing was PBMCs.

The CDR3 sequence is CASSRQGLDSGANVLTF. As DNA, the CDR3 is TGTGCCAGTAGCAGACAGGGATTAGACTCTGGGGCCAACGTCCTGACTTTC. V gene TRBV19 combines with J gene TRBJ2-6, with 7 bases aligning to TRBD1. The germline V gene has CDR1 LNHDA and CDR2 SQIVND (reference sequence). The junction had 8 bases not matched to a gene; V was cut back by 6 bases and J by 0 bases. This CDR3 comprises 17 residues.